This TCR beta chain emerged from a study of CD8+ T cells in alopecia areata. Isolated RNA was reverse transcribed into cDNA used as the sequencing template. The protocol was immunoSEQ multiplex PCR, while the TCRdb copy is restricted to in-frame clones and leaves out a portion. In the table there are approximately 280,000 clones, about three fifths of which are singletons. This clone was recorded only once. Treatment: oral pan-JAK inhibitor, 5-10 mg twice daily. Trimming took 10 bases from V and 1 from J, leaving 13 bases between them. The CDR3 is made up of 13 amino acids. Germline-derived CDR1 and CDR2 are ENHRY and SYGVKD.

Sequenced here: CD4+ T cells sorted from blood, sampled at week 24, from a patient treated with tofacitinib. The V gene is TRBV10-3, the J gene TRBJ2-5; D possibly uses TRBD1 or TRBD2 (5 bases each). The TCR sequence derives from a human donor with alopecia areata. CDR3 loop: CATSGTTQETQYF. CDR3 coding DNA: TGTGCCACGTCCGGGACCACCCAAGAGACCCAGTACTTC.